Below, 17 T cell receptor beta chains from the same sample are listed, as sequenced in a study of glioma-infiltrating T cells after dendritic cell vaccination. Time point reported: after dendritic cell vaccination, including at tumor progression/relapse. Libraries were prepared by immunoSEQ multiplex PCR; TCRdb keeps only in-frame clonotypes and omits some of them. This sample has fewer than 90,000 clones, with 83% found just once. The sample consisted of blood, taken after dendritic cell vaccination. The origin of the receptors is a human donor with glioblastoma.

The CDR3 region is CASSQRWHSYF. CDR3 DNA sequence: TGCGCCAGCAGTCAAAGGTGGCACAGTTACTTC. The chain combines TRBV23-1 with TRBJ2-7, with unresolved D. TRBV23-1 is marked as an open reading frame, function uncertain. V shed 2 bases and J shed 13 bases, with 12 bases lying between them. The CDR3 loop spans 11 amino acids.

V usage is TRBV7-9 and J usage is TRBJ2-7, with D maybe TRBD1 (7 bases). This CDR3 region has 15 residues. V dropped 5 bases and J dropped 4 bases, with 18 bases sitting between them. Germline assignment: CDR1 SEHNR and CDR2 FQNEAQ (reference sequence). CDR3 protein: CASSPRGASVYEQYF. CDR3 sequence (DNA): TGTGCCAGCAGCCCCAGGGGGGCATCGGTATACGAGCAGTACTTC.

The J gene is TRBJ1-1, the V gene TRBV5-6; weak D call: TRBD1 (5 bases). V gave up 0 bases and J gave up 4 bases, with 7 bases separating them. CDR3 length: 13 amino acids. Germline V gene data show CDR1 as SGHDT and CDR2 as YYEEEE. This chain's CDR3 is CASSLGQLTEAFF. In nucleotides, the CDR3 is TGTGCCAGCAGCTTGGGACAGCTCACTGAAGCTTTCTTT. Looking up the rest from reference TRBV5-6 and TRBJ1-1 gives the full variable domain: DAGVTQSPTHLIKTRGQQVTLRCSPKSGHDTVSWYQQALGQGPQFIFQYYEEEERQRGNFPDRFSGHQFPNYSSELNVNALLLGDSALYLCASSLGQLTEAFFGQGTRLTVV.

DNA of the CDR3: TGTGCCAGCAGTGAACAGGGACAGGGGTTCGAGCAGTACTTC. The encoded protein is CASSEQGQGFEQYF. The chain joins TRBV2 to TRBJ2-7; 10 bases line up with TRBD1. V was clipped by 2 bases and J by 6 bases; unmatched bases: 4. The CDR3 loop spans 14 amino acids. Per the germline V gene, CDR1 is SNHLY and CDR2 is FYNNEI.

This chain links TRBV30 with TRBJ1-6; TRBD1 aligns across 8 bases. V lost 5 bases to trimming and J lost 7 bases; unmatched junction nucleotides: 10. CDR3 length equals 15 residues. Germline V CDR1 and CDR2: GTSNPN, SVGIG (reference sequence). CDR3 loop: CAWSRWTGPNSPLHF. CDR3 coding DNA: TGTGCCTGGTCCCGGTGGACAGGGCCCAATTCACCCCTCCACTTT.

The sample holds a few counts of this clone. J is TRBJ2-2 and V is TRBV7-6, with D unresolved. The germline V and J ends were trimmed by 2 bases and 3 bases, with 7 bases remaining between them. Germline V CDR1 and CDR2: SGHVS, FNYEAQ. This CDR3 is 14 amino acids long. CDR3 nucleotides: TGTGCCAGCAGCTTACAGGCCTACACCGGGGAGCTGTTTTTT. Translated, it gives CASSLQAYTGELFF.

This rearrangement joins TRBV13 to TRBJ2-2; TRBD1 agrees at 10 bases. With 7 bases clipped from V and 6 bases from J, the junction kept 11 bases outside the gene matches. The CDR3 covers 16 residues. Per germline, CDR1 PRHDT and CDR2 FYEKMQ (reference sequence). As DNA, the CDR3 is TGTGCCAGCACCCCAGGGGGGACAGGGGAACCCGGGGAGCTGTTTTTT. It translates to CASTPGGTGEPGELFF. The variable domain in full, with the rest retrieved from reference TRBV13 and TRBJ2-2, is AAGVIQSPRHLIKEKRETATLKCYPIPRHDTVYWYQQGPGQDPQFLISFYEKMQSDKGSIPDRFSAQQFSDYHSELNMSSLELGDSALYFCASTPGGTGEPGELFFGEGSRLTVL.

CDR3 loop: CASSFGRGNTIYF. For the CDR3, the DNA is TGTGCCAGCAGCTTCGGCAGGGGAAACACCATATATTTT. The chain links TRBV7-2 to TRBJ1-3; D ambiguous. Germline-derived CDR1 and CDR2 are SGHTA and FQGNSA. The CDR3 spans 13 residues. The V and J ends lost 3 bases and 4 bases respectively, with 7 bases between them.

J is TRBJ1-1 and V is TRBV2; 7 nucleotides line up with TRBD1. The CDR3 covers 16 residues. Germline CDR1 SNHLY, CDR2 FYNNEI. Trimming cost V 6 bases and J 0 bases; bases outside gene matches: 10. CDR3 DNA: TGTGCCAGCAGCTCGACAGGGAGGTCGATGAACACTGAAGCTTTCTTT. Translation: CASSSTGRSMNTEAFF.

The chain couples TRBV2 to TRBJ1-5; 8 bases line up with TRBD1. Germline assignment: CDR1 SNHLY and CDR2 FYNNEI. V shed 8 bases and J 6 bases; nucleotides not matched to a gene: 6. The CDR3 covers 13 residues. The CDR3 DNA follows: TGTGCCAGCTCCAGGGGGCTAGTTCAGCCCCAGCATTTT. Protein sequence: CASSRGLVQPQHF.

The CDR3 coding sequence is TGTGCCAGCAGCTTAGTGCTACAGGCAGAGCAGTACTTC. This gives the protein CASSLVLQAEQYF. The chain links TRBV7-2 to TRBJ2-7; perhaps TRBD1 as D (5 bases). The ends were cut back, 1 base at V and 7 bases at J, with 11 bases in the middle. In germline, CDR1 is SGHTA, CDR2 FQGNSA. The CDR3 contains 13 residues.

This chain connects TRBV7-9 to TRBJ2-1; TRBD1 agrees at 8 bases. The CDR3 has 11 residues. Germline CDR1 and CDR2: SEHNR and FQNEAQ (reference sequence). V was clipped by 3 bases and J by 15 bases; unmatched bases: 4. The DNA for the CDR3 is TGTGCCAGCAGCTTCCGGACAGGGTGGTTCTTC. Its protein product is CASSFRTGWFF.

The J gene is TRBJ1-6, the V gene TRBV6-5; TRBD1 might be the D (6 bases). The ends were cut back, 7 bases at V and 7 bases at J, with 11 bases in the middle. Germline V gives CDR1 MNHEY, CDR2 SVGAGI. The CDR3 totals 13 residues. The CDR3 nucleotides are TGTGCCAGCACGGGGGGGCCGAATTCACCCCTCCACTTT. It translates to CASTGGPNSPLHF.

V usage is TRBV7-9 and J usage is TRBJ1-1, with D perhaps matching TRBD1 (5 bases). CDR3 length: 19 amino acids. Germline V gene sequence: CDR1 SEHNR, CDR2 FQNEAQ (reference sequence). The V end was cut by 5 bases, the J end by 4 bases, with 29 bases between. Here the CDR3 DNA reads TGTGCCAGCAGCCTAAACTATGTTTTCGGGGACTCGAGGAGCACTGAAGCTTTCTTT. Amino acids: CASSLNYVFGDSRSTEAFF.

The sample holds a few counts of this clone. V gene TRBV10-3 combines with J gene TRBJ2-3, with a weak D call TRBD2 (5 bases). V was trimmed by 6 bases and J by 4 bases, leaving 14 bases between them. The V gene's germline CDR1 is ENHRY and CDR2 SYGVKD. This CDR3 has 14 residues. The CDR3 DNA sequence: TGTGCCATCAGAGTTGGGGAGAGGTCAGATACGCAGTATTTT. As protein: CAIRVGERSDTQYF.

This clone was seen just once. This chain joins TRBV5-4 and TRBJ1-2; D is undetermined. Trimming took 2 bases from V and 2 from J, leaving 4 bases between them. The CDR3 has 12 residues. Germline V gene lookup returns CDR1 SGHNT and CDR2 YYREEE (reference sequence). As DNA, the CDR3 is TGTGCCAGCAGCTTTACAAACTATGGCTACACCTTC. Its translation: CASSFTNYGYTF.

The chain has TRBV7-7 and TRBJ2-2; the D gene is possibly TRBD2 (7 bases). Between the trimmed V and J ends, which lost 5 bases and 2 bases, there was a span of 12 bases. Germline CDR1 reads SSHAT; CDR2 reads FNYEAQ (reference sequence). The CDR3 has 15 residues. This chain's CDR3 is CASSRSGTNTGELFF. The CDR3 nucleotides are TGTGCCAGCAGCAGGAGCGGGACAAACACCGGGGAGCTGTTTTTT.